The text below deals with one T cell receptor beta chain. Its antigen is unidentified. As to time point: baseline pretreatment blood. Sample treatment: 15 Gy SBRT to primary tumor, nephrectomy 4 weeks later. Blood was sampled at baseline, 2 weeks and 4 weeks after SBRT. This sample is part of a study of radiation and T cells in renal cell carcinoma. Background on the study: Nephrectomy followed 15 Gy stereotactic body radiation by 4 weeks.

Findings and caveats of the study: Without pretreatment biopsies, baseline tumor clonotype presence was undetermined. Top tumor clonotypes rose in blood 2 weeks post-radiation, then contracted.

Measured with immunoSEQ multiplex PCR; TCRdb has only the in-frame clones, and not every one. The sample includes some 120,000 clones, around 84% of them seen just once. Germline CDR1 MNHEY, CDR2 SMNVEV (reference sequence). CDR3 length: 16 residues. V was clipped by 3 bases and J by 4 bases; unmatched bases: 8. The clonotype was recovered from a woman aged 60-70 years with renal cell carcinoma. The material sequenced was blood, taken from a patient whose treatment included radiotherapy and nephrectomy. The chain joins TRBV27 to TRBJ2-2; 7 bases are a match to TRBD2. CDR3 residues: CASSLSGGGLTGELFF. The CDR3 DNA sequence: TGTGCCAGCAGTTTGAGTGGCGGGGGACTCACCGGGGAGCTGTTTTTT.